A single sample gave rise to the 20 T cell receptor beta chains below, sequenced in a study of T cell responses to AZD1222 COVID-19 vaccine. TCRdb's table, derived via immunoSEQ multiplex PCR, lists solely in-frame clones and lacks some. The sample includes 250,000 to 300,000 clones, 90% to 95% of them seen just once. The starting material was peripheral blood, obtained 28 days after the second AZD1222 dose. The receptors stem from an adult who received the AZD1222 COVID-19 vaccine.

Of note for this clone: The same CDR3 is also encoded by other DNA sequences in this sample. This rearrangement joins TRBV6-5 to TRBJ1-5, with TRBD1 identical over 7 bases. V lost 5 bases to trimming and J lost 4 bases; unmatched junction nucleotides: 5. The CDR3 covers 14 residues. Germline CDR1 MNHEY, CDR2 SVGAGI. CDR3 coding DNA: TGTGCCAGCAGTCAGGGGGGCGGTAATCAGCCCCAGCATTTT. Protein product: CASSQGGGNQPQHF.

The CDR3 protein is CASSPPSQRGNTEAFF. The CDR3 DNA follows: TGTGCCAGCTCACCACCCTCCCAGCGGGGGAACACTGAAGCTTTCTTT. The chain has TRBV18 and TRBJ1-1; D is undetermined. CDR1 and CDR2 (germline): KGHSH, LQKENI. The CDR3 has 16 amino acids. V shed 0 bases and J shed 1 base, with 12 bases lying between them.

The J gene is TRBJ2-1, the V gene TRBV9; the D call may be TRBD1 or TRBD2 (6 bases each). The CDR3 extends over 14 amino acids. Trimming took 1 base from V and 7 from J, leaving 12 bases between them. Germline V gene data show CDR1 as SGDLS and CDR2 as YYNGEE. The CDR3 region is CASSVPGARNEQFF. CDR3 DNA: TGTGCCAGCAGCGTACCGGGGGCGCGGAATGAGCAGTTCTTC.

This rearrangement joins TRBV6-6 to TRBJ2-7, with D perhaps matching TRBD1 or TRBD2 (6 bases each). V lost 7 bases, J lost 5 bases, and 18 bases lay in between. The CDR3 has 14 residues. CDR1 and CDR2 from the germline V gene are MNHNY and SVGAGI (reference sequence). CDR3 amino acids: CASTLGGIVHEQYF. Here the CDR3 DNA reads TGTGCCAGCACCCTAGGGGGGATTGTCCACGAGCAGTACTTC.

The V gene is TRBV7-2, the J gene TRBJ1-2, with no clear D. The germline V and J ends were trimmed by 3 bases and 3 bases, with 2 bases remaining between them. CDR1 is SGHTA, CDR2 FQGNSA, per germline. This CDR3 contains 11 residues. Here the CDR3 DNA reads TGTGCCAGCAGCTTGCACTATGGCTACACCTTC. It is translated as CASSLHYGYTF.

The V call is TRBV4-1, the J call TRBJ1-5; tentatively, D is TRBD1 (5 bases). The V end was cut by 0 bases, the J end by 2 bases, with 8 bases between. This CDR3 comprises 15 residues. Germline V gives CDR1 MGHRA, CDR2 YSYEKL. The CDR3 coding sequence is TGCGCCAGCAGCCAAGAGGGGACGCGCAATCAGCCCCAGCATTTT. Its translation is CASSQEGTRNQPQHF.

The V gene is TRBV4-3, the J gene TRBJ1-2; no definite D call. The length of the CDR3 is 14 residues. The germline V gene encodes CDR1 LGHNA and CDR2 YSLEER. Between the trimmed V and J ends, which lost 5 bases and 4 bases, there was a span of 14 bases. The CDR3 DNA reads as TGCGCCAGCAGCTATACAATTCAATCCTATGGCTACACCTTC. This sequence encodes CASSYTIQSYGYTF.

Notes on this clone: This sample also contains other DNA sequences that code for the same CDR3. This chain connects TRBV7-9 to TRBJ1-1; a weak D match, TRBD1 (6 bases). This CDR3 is 12 amino acids long. The V gene's germline CDR1 is SEHNR and CDR2 FQNEAQ (reference sequence). The V gene lost 5 bases and the J gene lost 4 bases, with 8 bases spanning the gap. In nucleotides, the CDR3 is TGTGCCAGCAGCAGAGGGGGCACTGAAGCTTTCTTT. It is translated as CASSRGGTEAFF.

The chain links TRBV20-1 to TRBJ1-2, with D possibly TRBD1 on 6 matching bases. Germline lookup yields CDR1 DFQATT and CDR2 SNEGSKA (reference sequence). Trimming removed 3 bases from V and 3 bases from J, with 17 bases in between. The CDR3 loop spans 15 amino acids. The CDR3 protein is CSASSAQGADYGYTF. DNA for the CDR3: TGCAGTGCTAGTTCGGCACAGGGAGCGGACTATGGCTACACCTTC.

The chain recombines TRBV7-2 with TRBJ2-7; D gene uncertain. Germline CDR1 reads SGHTA; CDR2 reads FQGNSA. CDR3 size: 14 residues. Trimming pared 1 base from V and 2 bases from J, leaving 9 bases between. CDR3 in amino acids: CASSLGTGPYEQYF. The CDR3 nucleotides are TGTGCCAGCAGCTTAGGAACGGGCCCCTACGAGCAGTACTTC.

The CDR3 loop reads CASRTDYGYTF. The CDR3 nucleotides read TGTGCCAGCAGGACGGACTATGGCTACACCTTC. The chain carries TRBV28 and TRBJ1-2; D is unclear. The CDR3 spans 11 residues. Germline values: CDR1 MDHEN, CDR2 SYDVKM. V shed 6 bases and J shed 3 bases, with 5 bases lying between them.

This chain connects TRBV5-1 to TRBJ1-2, with TRBD1 identical over 7 bases. V lost 4 bases, J lost 2 bases, and 2 bases stayed unmatched. Per germline, CDR1 SGHRS and CDR2 YFSETQ. This CDR3 comprises 13 residues. This chain's CDR3 is CASSTDRNYGYTF. Written as DNA, the CDR3 is TGCGCCAGCAGCACGGACAGGAACTATGGCTACACCTTC. The variable domain in full, completed from reference TRBV5-1 and TRBJ1-2, reads KAGVTQTPRYLIKTRGQQVTLSCSPISGHRSVSWYQQTPGQGLQFLFEYFSETQRNKGNFPGRFSGRQFSNSRSEMNVSTLELGDSALYLCASSTDRNYGYTFGSGTRLTVV.

The chain carries TRBV19 and TRBJ1-5; TRBD1 might be the D (6 bases). This CDR3 is built from 13 residues. Germline loops: CDR1 LNHDA, CDR2 SQIVND (reference sequence). V lost 6 bases and J lost 3, with 9 bases in between. The CDR3 nucleotides read TGTGCCAGTAGGACAGGCCTCAATCAGCCCCAGCATTTT. It is translated as CASRTGLNQPQHF.

The rearrangement joins TRBV4-1 to TRBJ1-4; the D is unclear. CDR3 size: 16 residues. Germline loops: CDR1 MGHRA, CDR2 YSYEKL. V was pared by 1 base and J by 4 bases, with 13 bases between. The CDR3 region has the DNA TGCGCCAGCAGCCAAGGTCGGGGAAGAGGTAATGAAAAACTGTTTTTT. Amino acids: CASSQGRGRGNEKLFF.

The chain is built from TRBV5-1 and TRBJ2-3; 9 bases are a match to TRBD2. V lost 3 bases and J lost 2; bases outside the gene matches: 7. This CDR3 is built from 16 residues. In germline, CDR1 is SGHRS, CDR2 YFSETQ. Here the CDR3 reads CASSSTLAGPTDTQYF. The CDR3 bases are TGCGCCAGCAGCTCGACCCTAGCGGGACCCACAGATACGCAGTATTTT.

The chain couples TRBV5-4 to TRBJ2-7; 13 bases match TRBD2. The CDR3 runs to 15 residues. Germline V gives CDR1 SGHNT, CDR2 YYREEE (reference sequence). J gave up 7 bases and V 4 bases, and 8 bases lay outside the gene matches. CDR3 coding DNA: TGTGCCAGCAGCATCGGGACTAGCGGGGTATGGGAGCAGTACTTC. It yields the protein CASSIGTSGVWEQYF.

V usage is TRBV7-9 and J usage is TRBJ2-3, with TRBD1 identical over 10 bases. Germline values: CDR1 SEHNR, CDR2 FQNEAQ (reference sequence). With V trimmed by 2 bases and J by 4 bases, 12 bases remained unmatched. The CDR3 contains 18 residues. DNA of the CDR3: TGTGCCAGCAGCTTATCCCGGACGGACAGGGGGACTGCAGATACGCAGTATTTT. This sequence encodes CASSLSRTDRGTADTQYF.

The V and J genes are TRBV7-2 and TRBJ2-6, with D unclear. Between the trimmed V and J ends, which lost 1 base and 0 bases, there was a span of 13 bases. The CDR3 has 18 residues. Germline V CDR1 and CDR2: SGHTA, FQGNSA. The CDR3, as DNA: TGTGCCAGCAGCTTAGAAGTCAGATTTTACTCTGGGGCCAACGTCCTGACTTTC. Translated, it gives CASSLEVRFYSGANVLTF.

The chain joins TRBV4-1 to TRBJ2-6, with D unresolved. The CDR3 loop spans 19 amino acids. CDR1 is MGHRA and CDR2 is YSYEKL in the germline V gene. V lost 0 bases to trimming and J lost 2 bases, with 17 bases between them. The CDR3 is CASSQDMARRSAGANVLTF. DNA for the CDR3: TGCGCCAGCAGCCAAGATATGGCCAGGCGAAGCGCTGGGGCCAACGTCCTGACTTTC.

The chain recombines TRBV2 with TRBJ1-5, with D unclear. Germline CDR1 reads SNHLY; CDR2 reads FYNNEI. This CDR3 is built from 14 residues. V lost 7 bases, J lost 0 bases, and 10 bases lay in between. The CDR3 loop is CASTPLYSNQPQHF. The CDR3 region has the DNA TGTGCCAGCACCCCCCTGTATAGCAATCAGCCCCAGCATTTT.